These 24 T cell receptor beta chains originate from one sample sequenced in a study of molecular identifiers for immune sequencing clone quantification. Via MiXCR, TCRdb re-called the PCR reads, giving one row per CDR3 protein. The data hold about 630,000 distinct CDR3 sequences, with roughly 25% observed a single time. The sequenced material came from naive CD8+ T cells from blood, with Jurkat cell RNA spiked in. Described subset: FACS-sorted CD8+CD4-CCR7+CD45RA+ naive T cells. All receptors derive from a human donor in good health. Some libraries in this study had Jurkat cell RNA spiked in.

This clonotype was detected only a few times. The genes are TRBV18 and TRBJ2-2, with 8 bases aligning to TRBD2. Germline V lookup: CDR1 KGHSH, CDR2 LQKENI. There are 15 residues in the CDR3. Trimming at V came to 3 bases and at J to 6 bases, leaving 6 bases not matched to a gene. The CDR3 DNA reads TGTGCCAGCTCACCGACAGCGGGAGCCCCCGGGGAGCTGTTTTTT. Its translation is CASSPTAGAPGELFF.

This clonotype was recorded at least ten times. This sequence joins TRBV20-1 and TRBJ1-5; TRBD1 aligns across 7 bases. This CDR3 contains 15 residues. The trim removed 2 bases at V and 4 bases at J, leaving 8 bases unmatched. Germline V gives CDR1 DFQATT, CDR2 SNEGSKA (reference sequence). The chain's CDR3 is CSARNGDSPNQPQHF. CDR3 DNA: TGCAGTGCTAGAAATGGGGACAGTCCAAATCAGCCCCAGCATTTT.

The table lists this clonotype with many counts. CDR3 loop: CASSWGDEAFF. The CDR3 nucleotides read TGTGCCAGCAGCTGGGGGGACGAAGCTTTCTTT. V usage is TRBV12-3 or TRBV12-4 and J usage is TRBJ1-1; D might be TRBD1 (5 bases). The CDR3 consists of 11 residues. V was shortened by 6 bases and J by 8 bases, with 10 bases between the two germline ends.

This clonotype was seen at least ten times. The chain joins TRBV7-2 to TRBJ2-1; 11 bases are a match to TRBD2. Trimming cost V 4 bases and J 3 bases; bases outside gene matches: 5. The CDR3 covers 16 residues. Germline assignment: CDR1 SGHTA and CDR2 FQGNSA. CDR3 protein: CASSWGLAEDYNEQFF. CDR3 DNA sequence: TGTGCCAGCAGCTGGGGACTAGCGGAAGACTACAATGAGCAGTTCTTC.

This clonotype has only a few counts. The chain uses TRBV20-1 and TRBJ1-1, with D possibly matching TRBD1 (5 bases). V was trimmed by 4 bases and J by 1 base, leaving 13 bases between them. Germline V CDR1 and CDR2: DFQATT, SNEGSKA (reference sequence). This CDR3 region has 14 residues. Here the CDR3 DNA reads TGCAGTGCTATTTCGACAGAAGGGAACACTGAAGCTTTCTTT. This encodes CSAISTEGNTEAFF.

The chain combines TRBV19 with TRBJ2-2; the match to TRBD1 covers 7 bases. J gave up 2 bases and V 0 bases, and 6 bases lay outside the gene matches. Per the germline V gene, CDR1 is LNHDA and CDR2 is SQIVND (reference sequence). The CDR3 covers 17 residues. This CDR3 is CASSIDATGINTGELFF. The CDR3, as DNA: TGTGCCAGTAGTATAGATGCGACAGGGATAAACACCGGGGAGCTGTTTTTT.

The chain links TRBV4-3 to TRBJ2-3, with a tentative D call TRBD2 (7 bases). The CDR3 is 15 residues long. V lost 0 bases to trimming and J lost 4 bases, with 11 bases between them. The germline V gene encodes CDR1 LGHNA and CDR2 YSLEER. The CDR3 spells CASSQEGGVADTQYF. The DNA for the CDR3 is TGCGCCAGCAGCCAAGAAGGGGGGGTCGCAGATACGCAGTATTTT.

This clonotype was recorded at least ten times. This chain links TRBV12-3 or TRBV12-4 with TRBJ2-3; D unresolved. The V end was cut by 7 bases, the J end by 3 bases, with 17 bases between. The CDR3 has 15 amino acids. CDR3: CASTPDERGTDTQYF. The CDR3 DNA sequence: TGTGCCAGCACCCCAGACGAGAGAGGTACAGATACGCAGTATTTT.

A remark on this clonotype: One end of the junction fails to match germline, which may point to a read error. CDR3 amino acids: CASSQGDGVQAGANVLIF. CDR3 nucleotides: TGCGCCAGCAGCCAAGGGGACGGGGTACAGGCTGGGGCCAACGTCCTGATTTTC. This chain joins TRBV4-1 and TRBJ2-6; D is tentatively TRBD1 or TRBD2 (5 bases each). Germline CDR1 MGHRA, CDR2 YSYEKL. This CDR3 region has 18 residues.

As concerns this clonotype: The germline gene is not matched at one end of the junction; a read error may be the cause. The genes are TRBV3-1 and TRBJ1-5; D remains unclear. The germline V gene has CDR1 LGHDT and CDR2 YNNKEL (reference sequence). The CDR3 contains 14 residues. The CDR3 loop is CARSQEGLGQPQHF. Written as DNA, the CDR3 is TGTGCCCGCAGCCAAGAAGGGTTAGGTCAGCCCCAGCATTTT.

Worth noting for this clonotype: A much more abundant neighbour one base away suggests this may be a read error. Here the CDR3 omits its conserved ending phenylalanine or tryptophan, so a read error is the likely source. The J gene is TRBJ2-3, the V gene TRBV4-2; 9 nucleotides line up with TRBD2. The CDR3 has 15 residues. Germline V gene sequence: CDR1 LGHNA, CDR2 YNFKEQ. Losses at the gene ends were 2 bases for V and 5 bases for J; bases not matched to a gene: 5. The CDR3: CASSQPLAGKDTQYL. As DNA, the CDR3 is TGTGCCAGCAGCCAACCGCTAGCGGGAAAAGATACGCAGTATCTT.

Points on this clonotype: A much bigger clone sits one base away, suggesting this may be a read error. The chain couples TRBV6-2 or TRBV6-3 to TRBJ1-5, with a possible D match to TRBD1 (6 bases). Per the germline V gene, CDR1 is MNHEY and CDR2 is SVGEGT. This CDR3 region has 14 residues. Trimming pared 5 bases from V and 4 bases from J, leaving 12 bases between. CDR3 sequence reads: CASSLTGMNQPQHF. DNA for the CDR3: TGTGCCAGCAGTCTCACAGGGATGAATCAGCCCCAGCATTTT.

The chain links TRBV27 to TRBJ2-3, with D tentatively TRBD2 (6 bases). CDR1 MNHEY and CDR2 SMNVEV come from the germline V gene (reference sequence). V lost 6 bases to trimming and J lost 5 bases, with 21 bases between them. The CDR3 spans 16 residues. CDR3 in amino acids: CASSTRGLRGVDTQYF. The CDR3 DNA reads TGTGCCAGCAGCACCCGTGGACTTCGCGGGGTAGATACGCAGTATTTT.

This clonotype has at least ten counts. Here the CDR3 DNA reads TGTGCCAGCAGTCAAGGGACTAGCGGGGGACCTGTAAAGACCCAGTACTTC. It specifies CASSQGTSGGPVKTQYF. The chain carries TRBV12-3 or TRBV12-4 and TRBJ2-5; 14 bases map to TRBD2. The CDR3 contains 17 residues. V lost 5 bases, J lost 6 bases, and 11 bases stayed unmatched.

A remark on this clonotype: A much larger clone lies one base from this, so it may be a read error. This sequence joins TRBV6-5 and TRBJ2-3; D is perhaps TRBD1 or TRBD2 (6 bases each). Germline CDR1 MNHEY, CDR2 SVGAGI. The CDR3 contains 14 residues. Written as DNA, the CDR3 is TGTGCCAGCAGTTACGGGGGGCCCACAGGTACGCAGTATTTT. Its protein product is CASSYGGPTGTQYF.

This clonotype was seen more than once but under ten times. The rearrangement links TRBV7-2 to TRBJ1-2; 7 nucleotides agree with TRBD1. CDR3 length equals 14 residues. Germline CDR1 and CDR2: SGHTA and FQGNSA. J was trimmed by 3 bases and V by 2 bases; bases with no gene match: 3. The CDR3 region is CASSLIQGDYGYTF. The DNA for the CDR3 is TGTGCCAGCAGCTTAATTCAGGGGGACTATGGCTACACCTTC.

This clonotype has ten or more counts. The chain carries TRBV6-2 or TRBV6-3 and TRBJ2-3; D may be TRBD2 (5 bases). CDR1 MNHEY and CDR2 SVGEGT come from the germline V gene. Trimming pared 8 bases from V and 1 base from J, leaving 7 bases between. The CDR3 is 12 amino acids. In DNA form, the CDR3 reads TGTGCCAGCGGACTTGGCACAGATACGCAGTATTTT. As protein: CASGLGTDTQYF.

This rearrangement joins TRBV20-1 to TRBJ2-5; possible D gene TRBD1, 6 bases. Germline lookup yields CDR1 DFQATT and CDR2 SNEGSKA (reference sequence). The CDR3 has 16 residues. Deletions cut 0 bases from V and 1 base from J, with 15 bases between. The CDR3 nucleotides are TGCAGTGCTAGAGATCTTACAGGGCCCATCCAAGAGACCCAGTACTTC. Its protein product is CSARDLTGPIQETQYF.

This clonotype was seen repeatedly, ten times or more. The chain uses TRBV20-1 and TRBJ2-7; no definite D call. This CDR3 comprises 12 residues. The V gene's germline CDR1 is DFQATT and CDR2 SNEGSKA (reference sequence). Trimming cost V 0 bases and J 3 bases, with 6 bases left between them. CDR3 in amino acids: CSARDLGYEQYF. The CDR3 nucleotides are TGCAGTGCTAGAGATTTGGGCTACGAGCAGTACTTC.

Note on this clonotype: Just one base apart from a much larger clone, this may be a read error. The V call is TRBV6-2 or TRBV6-3, the J call TRBJ2-7, with D possibly being TRBD2 (6 bases). The CDR3 extends over 13 amino acids. Germline V CDR1 and CDR2: MNHEY, SVGEGT. This chain's CDR3 is CASSYGVDYEQHF. The CDR3 DNA is TGTGCCAGCAGTTACGGGGTGGACTACGAGCAGCACTTC.

The sample holds many counts of this clonotype. In DNA form, the CDR3 reads TGTGCCAGCAGCTTGGCCGCGTTGCGGGTAGCCAAAAACATTCAGTACTTC. Translating it yields CASSLAALRVAKNIQYF. The gene calls are TRBV5-6 and TRBJ2-4, with D possibly matching TRBD2 (5 bases). The CDR3 covers 17 residues. With 0 bases removed from V and 0 bases from J, the gap between germline ends came to 13 bases. Per germline, CDR1 SGHDT and CDR2 YYEEEE.

This clonotype was detected only a few times. This chain uses TRBV20-1 with TRBJ2-7, with D possibly TRBD1 on 6 matching bases. This CDR3 contains 13 residues. Germline values: CDR1 DFQATT, CDR2 SNEGSKA (reference sequence). Trimming removed 6 bases at V and 3 bases at J, with 15 bases between. CDR3 sequence (DNA): TGCAGTGCCCCGACAGGATGGGGCTACGAGCAGTACTTC. As protein: CSAPTGWGYEQYF.

This clonotype was picked up a small number of times. V and J are TRBV6-1 and TRBJ2-2; a weak D match, TRBD1 (6 bases). CDR3 length: 14 amino acids. Germline V lookup: CDR1 MNHNS, CDR2 SASEGT. Trimming cost V 3 bases and J 6 bases, with 11 bases left between them. The CDR3 nucleotides read TGTGCCAGCAGTGACAGGGGTTACGCCGGGGAGCTGTTTTTT. This sequence encodes CASSDRGYAGELFF.

The CDR3 DNA sequence: TGTGCCAGCAGCAGCCGGACTAGCTCCTACAATGAGCAGTTCTTC. It codes for CASSSRTSSYNEQFF. The chain has TRBV28 and TRBJ2-1; 7 nucleotides agree with TRBD2. The CDR3 sequence is 15 residues long. The germline gives CDR1 MDHEN, CDR2 SYDVKM. The ends lost 6 bases at V and 0 bases at J; junction bases unmatched: 5.